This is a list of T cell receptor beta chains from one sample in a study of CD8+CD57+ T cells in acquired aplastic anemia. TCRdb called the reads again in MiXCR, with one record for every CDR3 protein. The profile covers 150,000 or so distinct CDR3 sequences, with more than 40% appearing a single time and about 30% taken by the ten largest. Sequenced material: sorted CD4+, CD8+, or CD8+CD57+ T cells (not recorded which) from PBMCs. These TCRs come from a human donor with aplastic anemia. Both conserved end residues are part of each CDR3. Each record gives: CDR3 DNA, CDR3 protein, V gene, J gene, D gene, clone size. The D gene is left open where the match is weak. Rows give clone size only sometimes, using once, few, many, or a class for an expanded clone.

DNA: TGTGCCAGCAGCTTCCGGGAAGGAAACATTCAGTACTTC; CDR3: CASSFREGNIQYF; V: TRBV5-4; J: TRBJ2-4; D: NA; size: many
DNA: TGTGCCACCAGTGTAAGCGCTTGGGATGAGCAGTTCTTC; CDR3: CATSVSAWDEQFF; V: TRBV24-1; J: TRBJ2-1; D: NA; size: many
DNA: TGTGCCAGCCTATTAGGTACGCAGTATTTT; CDR3: CASLLGTQYF; V: TRBV2; J: TRBJ2-3; D: NA; size: many
DNA: TGCAGCGGTACAGAGGCGAACACCGGGGAGCTGTTTTTT; CDR3: CSGTEANTGELFF; V: TRBV29-1; J: TRBJ2-2; D: NA; size: NA
DNA: TGTGCCAGCAGCCAGTACACACTTTTCTACGAGCAGTACTTC; CDR3: CASSQYTLFYEQYF; V: TRBV14; J: TRBJ2-7; D: NA; size: many
DNA: TGTGCCAGCAGCTGGTCGTGGCAGGGCACAGATACGCAGTATTTT; CDR3: CASSWSWQGTDTQYF; V: TRBV11-2; J: TRBJ2-3; D: NA; size: many
DNA: TGTGCCAGCAGTTTTACAGGGGGTGGCTACACCTTC; CDR3: CASSFTGGGYTF; V: TRBV27; J: TRBJ1-2; D: TRBD1; size: NA
DNA: TGTGCCAGCAGCACGGAGCGCCTCACCGGGGAGCTGTTTTTT; CDR3: CASSTERLTGELFF; V: TRBV7-8; J: TRBJ2-2; D: NA; size: NA
DNA: TGTGCCAGCAGCGTAGACTCTTCGGGAGATACCGGGGAGCTGTTTTTT; CDR3: CASSVDSSGDTGELFF; V: TRBV9; J: TRBJ2-2; D: NA; size: NA
DNA: TGCAGCGTTGTCGGCTTCTATGGCTACACCTTC; CDR3: CSVVGFYGYTF; V: TRBV29-1; J: TRBJ1-2; D: NA; size: many
DNA: TGTGCCAGTAACCTTCGTACCGGTTCTGGAAACACCATATATTTT; CDR3: CASNLRTGSGNTIYF; V: TRBV19; J: TRBJ1-3; D: NA; size: NA
DNA: TGTGCCAGCAGCCAAGGAGGACTTACAGATACGCAGTATTTT; CDR3: CASSQGGLTDTQYF; V: TRBV3-1; J: TRBJ2-3; D: NA; size: many
DNA: TGCAGTGCTAGGGCGACAGATACCACCTATGGCTACACCTTC; CDR3: CSARATDTTYGYTF; V: TRBV20-1; J: TRBJ1-2; D: NA; size: NA
DNA: TGTGCCAGCAGCCCGGGGTCAGCTTCGGCTGGAAACACCATATATTTT; CDR3: CASSPGSASAGNTIYF; V: TRBV9; J: TRBJ1-3; D: NA; size: many
DNA: TGTGCCAGCAGCGACGGACAGGGGTATTCACCCCTCCACTTT; CDR3: CASSDGQGYSPLHF; V: TRBV21-1; J: TRBJ1-6; D: NA; size: NA
DNA: TGTGCCAGCAGCTCCAGGGCCGGGGAGCAGGAGACCCAGTACTTC; CDR3: CASSSRAGEQETQYF; V: TRBV9; J: TRBJ2-5; D: NA; size: many
DNA: TGCAGTGCTATGCTGGGACAGGGGGCTTTCAGCTACGAGCAGTACTTC; CDR3: CSAMLGQGAFSYEQYF; V: TRBV20-1; J: TRBJ2-7; D: TRBD1; size: many
DNA: TGTGCCATCAGAGGGGACAGGGCCTCCTACGAGCAGTACTTC; CDR3: CAIRGDRASYEQYF; V: TRBV10-3; J: TRBJ2-7; D: TRBD1; size: NA
DNA: TGTGCCACCAGTGATGGTAACAGTTTGGGCTACACCTTC; CDR3: CATSDGNSLGYTF; V: TRBV24-1; J: TRBJ1-2; D: NA; size: few
DNA: TGTGCCACCAGCAGAGCCCAGGCAGAAATGGGCGTTTATGGCTACACCTTC; CDR3: CATSRAQAEMGVYGYTF; V: TRBV15; J: TRBJ1-2; D: NA; size: NA
DNA: TGTGCCAGCAGTTACCCGCTGGACGGAAACTATGGCTACACCTTC; CDR3: CASSYPLDGNYGYTF; V: TRBV6-5; J: TRBJ1-2; D: NA; size: many
DNA: TGTGCCAGCAGCTTACGTTGGACTGAAGCTTTCTTT; CDR3: CASSLRWTEAFF; V: TRBV7-9; J: TRBJ1-1; D: NA; size: many
DNA: TGTGCCAGCAGCTTAGTTAGGGACAGCCAAGAGACCCAGTACTTC; CDR3: CASSLVRDSQETQYF; V: TRBV5-6; J: TRBJ2-5; D: TRBD1; size: many
DNA: TGTGCCAGCAGTTTTGACAGCGGCAATGAGCAGTTCTTC; CDR3: CASSFDSGNEQFF; V: TRBV12-3/TRBV12-4; J: TRBJ2-1; D: NA; size: many
DNA: TGTGCCGGGGCGGAGACCGGGGAGCTGTTTTTT; CDR3: CAGAETGELFF; V: TRBV30; J: TRBJ2-2; D: NA; size: NA
DNA: TGTGCCAGCAGTTCAGTCCAGGGGGGGGAGACCCAGTACTTC; CDR3: CASSSVQGGETQYF; V: TRBV27; J: TRBJ2-5; D: NA; size: few
DNA: TGTGCCAGCAGCTTTTTCGGTATCTACGAGCAGTACTTC; CDR3: CASSFFGIYEQYF; V: TRBV5-6; J: TRBJ2-7; D: NA; size: many
DNA: TGTGCCAGCAGGCTGGGACAGGGAGTCGCCCCCCTCCACTTT; CDR3: CASRLGQGVAPLHF; V: TRBV2; J: TRBJ1-6; D: TRBD1; size: NA
DNA: TGTGCCACCTCACGCACCGAGGGGGGCTACACCTTC; CDR3: CATSRTEGGYTF; V: TRBV24-1; J: TRBJ1-2; D: NA; size: few
DNA: TGTGCCAGCACCATTAGCGGGCAGTACGGCGAGCAGTACTTC; CDR3: CASTISGQYGEQYF; V: TRBV7-2; J: TRBJ2-7; D: TRBD2; size: few
DNA: TGTGCCTGGAGAAACGACAGGGACCATCTCTACGAGCAGTACTTC; CDR3: CAWRNDRDHLYEQYF; V: TRBV30; J: TRBJ2-7; D: TRBD1; size: NA
DNA: TGCAGTGCCCGGGGGACAGGGAGCGTTGATGAGCAGTTCTTC; CDR3: CSARGTGSVDEQFF; V: TRBV20-1; J: TRBJ2-1; D: TRBD1; size: few
DNA: TGTGCCAGCAGTGATGTCAGGAACACCGGGGAGCTGTTTTTT; CDR3: CASSDVRNTGELFF; V: TRBV2; J: TRBJ2-2; D: NA; size: few
DNA: TGTGCCAGCAGTTACGTTCCAGGGGACCAGCATTTT; CDR3: CASSYVPGDQHF; V: TRBV6-5; J: TRBJ1-5; D: NA; size: many